Included here is one TCR beta chain sequence, with context. Only in-frame clones appear in the TCRdb table, and some are missing; sequencing was by immunoSEQ multiplex PCR. In the table there are 100,000 to 150,000 clones, 70% to 90% of which are singletons. This record comes from a study of control samples from healthy donors and cancer patients. This CDR3 is built from 14 residues. Germline-derived CDR1 and CDR2 are MRHNA and SNTAGT. V was shortened by 0 bases and J by 12 bases, with 15 bases between the two germline ends. V usage is TRBV6-4 and J usage is TRBJ2-1; D could derive from TRBD1 or TRBD2 (6 bases each). Source material: blood. This clonotype was obtained from a man aged 50-60 years in good health. CDR3 sequence: CASSDSNSRGVQFF. The CDR3, as DNA: TGTGCCAGCAGTGACTCGAACAGTAGGGGGGTGCAGTTCTTC.